This is a list of T cell receptor beta chains from one sample in a study of T cell responses to AZD1222 COVID-19 vaccine. TCRdb keeps only in-frame clones here, not all; method: immunoSEQ multiplex PCR. The sample carries tens of thousands of clones, about nine tenths recorded once. The input for sequencing was peripheral blood, taken on day 0 of AZD1222 vaccination. These receptors all come from an adult in good health. Each CDR3 is given with its conserved first and last residue. A D gene is named only where the DNA matches it firmly. Clone sizes are given selectively: once, few, many, or a class where the clone is expanded.

TRBJ2-7,TRBV4-3,TRBD1,.,CASSQLLQGAYEQYF,TGCGCCAGCAGCCAGTTACTACAGGGGGCCTACGAGCAGTACTTC
TRBJ1-1,TRBV2,.,.,CASRLQGAGNTEAFF,TGTGCCAGCAGACTCCAAGGGGCAGGGAACACTGAAGCTTTCTTT
TRBJ1-1,TRBV18,.,once,CASSPQGHTNTEAFF,TGTGCCAGCTCACCACAGGGACACACTAACACTGAAGCTTTCTTT
TRBJ1-6,TRBV19,.,.,CASSPGGGRNNSPLHF,TGTGCCAGTAGTCCCGGAGGAGGCCGGAATAATTCACCCCTCCACTTT
TRBJ1-2,TRBV30,TRBD1,few,CAWSVRAGGNYGYTF,TGTGCCTGGAGTGTACGGGCAGGGGGGAACTATGGCTACACCTTC
TRBJ2-3,TRBV24-1,TRBD2,.,CATSPSGTGADTQYF,TGTGCCACCAGTCCTAGCGGGACGGGAGCAGATACGCAGTATTTT
TRBJ1-1,TRBV10-3,.,.,CAIQSGSNEAFF,TGTGCCATCCAATCGGGGTCCAATGAAGCTTTCTTT
TRBJ1-2,TRBV9,.,.,CASSVATSSNYGYTF,TGTGCCAGCAGCGTCGCGACCAGTTCTAACTATGGCTACACCTTC
TRBJ1-5,TRBV19,TRBD1,.,CASRRDSSNQPQHF,TGTGCCAGTAGAAGGGACAGCTCCAATCAGCCCCAGCATTTT
TRBJ2-3,TRBV29-1,.,.,CSVGVTSRADTQYF,TGCAGCGTTGGTGTTACTAGCCGGGCAGATACGCAGTATTTT
TRBJ1-1,TRBV19,.,once,CASSQTARTEAFF,TGTGCCAGTAGTCAGACAGCCCGCACTGAAGCTTTCTTT
TRBJ2-7,TRBV7-8,TRBD2,.,CASSLTTTSGSTYEQYF,TGTGCCAGCAGCTTAACAACCACTAGCGGGAGTACCTACGAGCAGTACTTC
TRBJ1-2,TRBV6-6,.,once,CASSPLDGRSNYGYTF,TGTGCCAGCAGTCCTCTGGACGGACGTTCTAACTATGGCTACACCTTC
TRBJ1-1,TRBV1,.,.,CTSSQGGQGGKRGSGTEAFF,TGCACCAGCAGCCAGGGAGGACAGGGGGGAAAGAGGGGAAGTGGCACTGAAGCTTTCTTT
TRBJ2-5,TRBV28,.,.,CASSFGGQGQTQYF,TGTGCCAGCAGTTTCGGGGGGCAGGGTCAGACCCAGTACTTC
TRBJ2-3,TRBV19,TRBD1,.,CASSSRTGFTDTQYF,TGTGCCAGTAGTAGCCGGACAGGGTTCACAGATACGCAGTATTTT
TRBJ1-1,TRBV7-2,TRBD1,.,CASSSRGRDSSLEAFF,TGTGCCAGCAGCTCCCGAGGCCGGGACAGCTCTCTTGAAGCTTTCTTT